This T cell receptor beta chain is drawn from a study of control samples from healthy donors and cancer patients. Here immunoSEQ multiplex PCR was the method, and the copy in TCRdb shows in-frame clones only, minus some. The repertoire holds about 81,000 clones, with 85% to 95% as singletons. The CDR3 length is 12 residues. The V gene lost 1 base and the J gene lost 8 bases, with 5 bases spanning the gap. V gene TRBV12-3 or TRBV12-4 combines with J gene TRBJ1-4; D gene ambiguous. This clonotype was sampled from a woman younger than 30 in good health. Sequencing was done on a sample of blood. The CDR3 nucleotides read TGTGCCAGCAGTTTAGGGCGGGAAAAACTGTTTTTT. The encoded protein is CASSLGREKLFF.